What follows are 30 T cell receptor beta chains derived from one specimen sequenced in a study of blood T cell repertoires in COVID-19. Clones were read by immunoSEQ multiplex PCR, and TCRdb kept only the in-frame ones, dropping some. The sample has 93,000 or so clones; 70% to 90% are singletons. The sample comprised peripheral blood. The receptors shown here come from a human donor in a cohort sampled during active COVID-19.

In its sample, this clone was seen a few times. This rearrangement joins TRBV6-6 to TRBJ1-4; 8 nucleotides match TRBD1. CDR1 MNHNY and CDR2 SVGAGI come from the germline V gene (reference sequence). J gave up 8 bases and V 7 bases, and 9 bases lay outside the gene matches. CDR3 size: 14 residues. The CDR3 bases are TGTGCCAGCATTAGTCAGGGGGCGCACGAAAAACTGTTTTTT. The encoded protein is CASISQGAHEKLFF.

This chain uses TRBV6-5 with TRBJ2-7; a possible D gene is TRBD1 (5 bases). V was clipped by 5 bases and J by 5 bases, with 10 bases between them. The CDR3 covers 12 residues. Germline lookup yields CDR1 MNHEY and CDR2 SVGAGI. The CDR3 loop reads CASSTRANEQYF. The CDR3 DNA follows: TGTGCCAGCAGTACCAGGGCTAACGAGCAGTACTTC.

V and J are TRBV11-2 and TRBJ1-2; D call uncertain. The CDR3 totals 12 residues. Deletions cut 0 bases from V and 8 bases from J, with 7 bases between. CDR1 is SGHAT, CDR2 FQNNGV, per germline. CDR3 residues: CASSLDLGGYTF. In DNA, the CDR3 is TGTGCCAGCAGCTTAGATCTCGGGGGCTACACCTTC.

This rearrangement joins TRBV28 to TRBJ2-1, with 8 nucleotides matching TRBD1. CDR3 size: 13 residues. The germline V gene encodes CDR1 MDHEN and CDR2 SYDVKM. J lost 6 bases, V lost 9 bases, and 7 bases had no gene match. CDR3 sequence (DNA): TGTGCCAGTCGGACAGGGCGCCCCAATGAGCAGTTCTTC. Translated: CASRTGRPNEQFF.

The chain is built from TRBV2 and TRBJ1-6, with D uncertain. Trimming left V 0 bases short and J 9 bases short, with 12 bases between. CDR3 size: 15 residues. CDR1 SNHLY and CDR2 FYNNEI come from the germline V gene. As DNA, the CDR3 is TGTGCCAGCAGTGAAGCGCTAAGTTCTATTTCACCCCTCCACTTT. Translating gives CASSEALSSISPLHF. The complete variable domain, with remaining parts taken from reference TRBV2 and TRBJ1-6, reads EPEVTQTPSHQVTQMGQEVILRCVPISNHLYFYWYRQILGQKVEFLVSFYNNEISEKSEIFDDQFSVERPDGSNFTLKIRSTKLEDSAMYFCASSEALSSISPLHFGNGTRLTVT.

The chain joins TRBV9 to TRBJ1-5; D might be TRBD1 (6 bases). The germline CDR1 and CDR2 sequences are SGDLS and YYNGEE. The CDR3 is 15 amino acids. V was trimmed by 3 bases and J by 6 bases, leaving 16 bases between them. The CDR3 spells CASSERGGESQPQHF. The DNA for the CDR3 is TGTGCCAGCAGCGAGAGGGGGGGCGAAAGTCAGCCCCAGCATTTT.

This chain uses TRBV10-1 with TRBJ2-1; the D is unclear. This CDR3 comprises 15 residues. Trimming removed 3 bases from V and 4 bases from J, with 13 bases in between. Germline values: CDR1 WNHNN, CDR2 SYGVQD (reference sequence). The CDR3 DNA reads as TGCGCCAGCAGTGAAGGCAGAACTACATACAATGAGCAGTTCTTC. Translation: CASSEGRTTYNEQFF.

V usage is TRBV2 and J usage is TRBJ2-1; 10 bases line up with TRBD2. In germline, CDR1 is SNHLY, CDR2 FYNNEI. The CDR3 sequence is 15 residues long. The V and J ends lost 6 bases and 4 bases, in that order; junction bases with no gene match: 6. The CDR3 is CASRDGLADYNEQFF. CDR3 coding DNA: TGTGCCAGCAGAGACGGACTAGCGGATTACAATGAGCAGTTCTTC.

J is TRBJ2-3 and V is TRBV4-3, with 15 bases matching TRBD2. The CDR3 runs to 16 residues. Trimming took 4 bases from V and 3 from J; bases not matched to a gene: 2. Germline V lookup: CDR1 LGHNA, CDR2 YSLEER. The CDR3 nucleotides read TGCGCCAGCAGCCGAGGACTAGCGGGAGGGACAGATACGCAGTATTTT. Its protein product is CASSRGLAGGTDTQYF.

The V call is TRBV5-1, the J call TRBJ1-1, with TRBD1 as a possible D gene (5 bases). The CDR3 spans 13 residues. V lost 4 bases and J lost 0, with 7 bases in between. Looked up from germline, CDR1 is SGHRS and CDR2 is YFSETQ. CDR3 DNA: TGCGCCAGCAGCCCGGGGGTGAACACTGAAGCTTTCTTT. Translated, it gives CASSPGVNTEAFF.

The chain employs TRBV6-5 and TRBJ2-1; 11 nucleotides align to TRBD2. Looked up from germline, CDR1 is MNHEY and CDR2 is SVGAGI. V lost 5 bases, J lost 5 bases, and 5 bases stayed unmatched. The CDR3 runs to 15 residues. Here the CDR3 reads CASSKGTSGDNEQFF. The CDR3 nucleotides read TGTGCCAGCAGTAAGGGGACTAGCGGCGACAATGAGCAGTTCTTC.

V gene TRBV6-1 combines with J gene TRBJ2-3, with a weak D call TRBD2 (7 bases). The CDR3 covers 16 residues. V shed 2 bases and J shed 5 bases, with 17 bases lying between them. Germline V CDR1 and CDR2: MNHNS, SASEGT. CDR3 nucleotides: TGTGCCAGCAGTGAACGGGTCAGGGGAGGGTTAGATACGCAGTATTTT. As protein: CASSERVRGGLDTQYF.

This clone was recorded many times. The V and J genes are TRBV21-1 and TRBJ1-5; TRBD1 is the table's D call, not checked against the DNA. TRBV21-1 is classified as a pseudogene. The CDR3 extends over 14 amino acids. CDR3 coding DNA: TGTGCCAGCAGCCTCGACAGGGGGCAAGAGCCCCAGCATTTT. The encoded protein is CASSLDRGQEPQHF.

The chain carries TRBV3-1 (or the pseudogene TRBV3-2) and TRBJ1-4; 7 bases are shared with TRBD1. Germline V gene data show CDR1 as LGHDT and CDR2 as YNNKEL (reference sequence). V was pared by 5 bases and J by 0 bases, with 3 bases of the junction left unmatched. The CDR3 sequence is 15 residues long. DNA for the CDR3: TGTGCCAGCAGCGACAGGGTTGCAACTAATGAAAAACTGTTTTTT. Translated: CASSDRVATNEKLFF.

The CDR3 here is CASSFSPSGGSYEQYF. CDR3 coding DNA: TGTGCCAGCAGCTTTTCTCCTAGCGGAGGGAGCTACGAGCAGTACTTC. V usage is TRBV7-9 and J usage is TRBJ2-7, with 7 bases identical to TRBD2. CDR1 and CDR2 (germline): SEHNR, FQNEAQ (reference sequence). V shed 3 bases, J shed 3 bases, and the junction held 11 bases outside the gene matches. The CDR3 covers 16 residues.

The chain employs TRBV7-9 and TRBJ1-2; 7 bases are a match to TRBD1. There are 15 residues in the CDR3. After removal of 5 bases from V and 1 base from J, the junction contained 7 bases not matched to a gene. Germline V gene sequence: CDR1 SEHNR, CDR2 FQNEAQ (reference sequence). CDR3 bases: TGTGCCAGCAGCCTAACCGGGACAGTTAACTATGGCTACACCTTC. Protein: CASSLTGTVNYGYTF. Looking up the rest from reference TRBV7-9 and TRBJ1-2 gives the full variable domain: DTGVSQNPRHKITKRGQNVTFRCDPISEHNRLYWYRQTLGQGPEFLTYFQNEAQLEKSRLLSDRFSAERPKGSFSTLEIQRTEQGDSAMYLCASSLTGTVNYGYTFGSGTRLTVV.

This chain uses TRBV5-5 with TRBJ2-5; possibly TRBD2 for D (6 bases). This CDR3 region has 15 residues. Trimming pared 6 bases from V and 5 bases from J, leaving 20 bases between. The germline CDR1 and CDR2 sequences are SGHKS and YYEKEE (reference sequence). The CDR3 bases are TGTGCCAGCACCTTACCGACTGGGACTTACGAGACCCAGTACTTC. Translated: CASTLPTGTYETQYF.

The V call is TRBV28, the J call TRBJ1-5, with D perhaps TRBD1 (5 bases). This CDR3 has 17 residues. Germline V gene data show CDR1 as MDHEN and CDR2 as SYDVKM. V was pared by 1 base and J by 5 bases, with 18 bases between. CDR3 bases: TGTGCCAGCAGTTTATTTTGGGGTCCTAAAGGGGATCAGCCCCAGCATTTT. It yields the protein CASSLFWGPKGDQPQHF.

This clone appeared a single time. The rearrangement links TRBV6-5 to TRBJ2-3; D is uncertain. Germline V gene data show CDR1 as MNHEY and CDR2 as SVGAGI. CDR3 size: 16 residues. Trimming removed 0 bases at V and 1 base at J, with 11 bases between. The CDR3 region has the DNA TGTGCCAGCAGTTACTCACCAAACCCGGGCACAGATACGCAGTATTTT. This sequence encodes CASSYSPNPGTDTQYF.

The J gene is TRBJ2-7, the V gene TRBV7-2, with D possibly matching TRBD1 (5 bases). Germline-derived CDR1 and CDR2 are SGHTA and FQGNSA. The CDR3 is made up of 13 amino acids. V lost 1 base and J 9 bases, leaving 13 bases between the germline ends. In nucleotides, the CDR3 is TGTGCCAGCAGCTTAGAAACCCTTCAGGGGCAGTACTTC. This gives the protein CASSLETLQGQYF.

The V and J genes are TRBV4-1 and TRBJ2-7; D not resolved. The germline V and J ends were trimmed by 1 base and 2 bases, with 18 bases remaining between them. This CDR3 is built from 17 residues. Germline V lookup: CDR1 MGHRA, CDR2 YSYEKL. The CDR3 loop is CASSQGPPVVYAYEQYF. CDR3 bases: TGCGCCAGCAGCCAAGGCCCGCCGGTGGTCTACGCCTACGAGCAGTACTTC.

The J gene is TRBJ2-7, the V gene TRBV6-5, with TRBD2 identical over 8 bases. V gave up 0 bases and J gave up 0 bases; unmatched junction bases: 4. CDR3 size: 16 residues. Germline loops: CDR1 MNHEY, CDR2 SVGAGI. The CDR3 here is CASSYSIGTSSYEQYF. The CDR3 DNA reads TGTGCCAGCAGTTACTCGATTGGGACTAGCTCCTACGAGCAGTACTTC.

This clone was seen only a few times. The rearrangement uses TRBV7-9 and TRBJ1-5, with a tentative D call TRBD1 (6 bases). Germline assignment: CDR1 SEHNR and CDR2 FQNEAQ (reference sequence). Trimming left V 4 bases short and J 5 bases short, with 18 bases between. CDR3 length: 16 residues. CDR3 residues: CASSSRNTGIDQPQHF. The CDR3 bases are TGTGCCAGCAGCTCCCGAAACACAGGGATCGATCAGCCCCAGCATTTT.

This chain uses TRBV1 with TRBJ2-1; whether TRBD2, the table's D call, matches the DNA was not checked. TRBV1 is termed a pseudogene. The CDR3 length is 18 residues. The CDR3 reads CTSSQESVSSPTDNEQFF. DNA of the CDR3: TGCACCAGCAGCCAAGAGTCGGTTAGTAGCCCCACGGACAATGAGCAGTTCTTC.

This chain joins TRBV6-5 and TRBJ2-2; no definite D call. Trimming removed 7 bases from V and 6 bases from J, with 6 bases in between. The CDR3 is 11 residues long. Germline loops: CDR1 MNHEY, CDR2 SVGAGI. CDR3 in DNA: TGTGCCAGCAAAGTAGCCGGGGAGCTGTTTTTT. This encodes CASKVAGELFF.

J is TRBJ2-7 and V is TRBV12-3 or TRBV12-4; no firm D call. The V end lost 6 bases, the J end lost 3 bases, and 6 bases lay between the germline ends. This CDR3 has 11 amino acids. CDR3 region: CASSLYYEQYF. The CDR3 nucleotides read TGTGCCAGCAGCCTTTACTACGAGCAGTACTTC.

This rearrangement joins TRBV19 to TRBJ1-5; 8 bases align to TRBD1. V lost 7 bases, J lost 10 bases, and 12 bases stayed unmatched. The CDR3 runs 14 residues. Germline values: CDR1 LNHDA, CDR2 SQIVND (reference sequence). CDR3 protein: CASTSNRGKVPQHF. The CDR3 region has the DNA TGTGCCAGTACCTCTAACAGGGGGAAGGTCCCCCAGCATTTT.

The rearrangement links TRBV10-1 to TRBJ2-2; D unclear. V lost 0 bases to trimming and J lost 0 bases, with 8 bases between them. The CDR3 sequence is 16 residues long. The germline V gene encodes CDR1 WNHNN and CDR2 SYGVQD (reference sequence). The CDR3 bases are TGCGCCAGCAGTGAGTCTGGGCAGGCGAACACCGGGGAGCTGTTTTTT. As protein: CASSESGQANTGELFF.

The sample holds one count of this clone. This chain uses TRBV18 with TRBJ2-2, with 12 bases fitting TRBD2. CDR1 is KGHSH, CDR2 LQKENI, per germline. Trimming took 5 bases from V and 4 from J; bases not matched to a gene: 5. There are 16 residues in the CDR3. The CDR3 sequence is CASSSTSGGRTGELFF. The CDR3, as DNA: TGTGCCAGCTCATCGACTAGCGGGGGACGCACCGGGGAGCTGTTTTTT. Looking up the rest from reference TRBV18 and TRBJ2-2 gives the full variable domain: NAGVMQNPRHLVRRRGQEARLRCSPMKGHSHVYWYRQLPEEGLKFMVYLQKENIIDESGMPKERFSAEFPKEGPSILRIQQVVRGDSAAYFCASSSTSGGRTGELFFGEGSRLTVL.

This chain links TRBV3-1 (or the pseudogene TRBV3-2) with TRBJ1-1, with TRBD1 identical over 8 bases. V lost 0 bases, J lost 2 bases, and 8 bases stayed unmatched. CDR1 and CDR2 from the germline V gene are LGHDT and YNNKEL (reference sequence). CDR3 length equals 17 residues. Here the CDR3 reads CASSQDLQGAYNTEAFF. The CDR3 DNA sequence: TGTGCCAGCAGCCAAGATCTGCAGGGGGCATATAACACTGAAGCTTTCTTT.